This T cell receptor (beta chain) was captured by sequencing in a study of blood T cell repertoires in COVID-19. Across the study: Acute-phase and convalescent COVID-19 samples originated in the United States, Italy and Spain.

Original analysis: Estimation of nucleated cell counts was performed using reference gene primer amplification. Assay: immunoSEQ multiplex PCR; the TCRdb copy retains only in-frame clones and omits some. V and J calls and clone size come straight from that table; D and trimming were deduced from the DNA. The table has under 300,000 clones, approximately 86% seen once. The germline V gene has CDR1 KGHSH and CDR2 LQKENI. The CDR3 has 15 residues. Trimming at V came to 3 bases and at J to 3 bases, leaving 6 bases not matched to a gene. Recruitment covered under 25 US areas and drew participants whose ages spanned about 18 to 90 years. Cohort placement rested on clinical history that participants reported themselves. This clone was counted only a few times.

The sequenced sample was PBMCs or T cells enriched from blood (not recorded which). The receptor comes from a woman aged 45-65 years who had recovered from COVID-19. V gene TRBV18 combines with J gene TRBJ2-7; 9 bases align to TRBD2. For the CDR3, the DNA is TGTGCCAGCTCACCTAGGACTAGCGAAATCTACGAGCAGTACTTC. Translating gives CASSPRTSEIYEQYF.